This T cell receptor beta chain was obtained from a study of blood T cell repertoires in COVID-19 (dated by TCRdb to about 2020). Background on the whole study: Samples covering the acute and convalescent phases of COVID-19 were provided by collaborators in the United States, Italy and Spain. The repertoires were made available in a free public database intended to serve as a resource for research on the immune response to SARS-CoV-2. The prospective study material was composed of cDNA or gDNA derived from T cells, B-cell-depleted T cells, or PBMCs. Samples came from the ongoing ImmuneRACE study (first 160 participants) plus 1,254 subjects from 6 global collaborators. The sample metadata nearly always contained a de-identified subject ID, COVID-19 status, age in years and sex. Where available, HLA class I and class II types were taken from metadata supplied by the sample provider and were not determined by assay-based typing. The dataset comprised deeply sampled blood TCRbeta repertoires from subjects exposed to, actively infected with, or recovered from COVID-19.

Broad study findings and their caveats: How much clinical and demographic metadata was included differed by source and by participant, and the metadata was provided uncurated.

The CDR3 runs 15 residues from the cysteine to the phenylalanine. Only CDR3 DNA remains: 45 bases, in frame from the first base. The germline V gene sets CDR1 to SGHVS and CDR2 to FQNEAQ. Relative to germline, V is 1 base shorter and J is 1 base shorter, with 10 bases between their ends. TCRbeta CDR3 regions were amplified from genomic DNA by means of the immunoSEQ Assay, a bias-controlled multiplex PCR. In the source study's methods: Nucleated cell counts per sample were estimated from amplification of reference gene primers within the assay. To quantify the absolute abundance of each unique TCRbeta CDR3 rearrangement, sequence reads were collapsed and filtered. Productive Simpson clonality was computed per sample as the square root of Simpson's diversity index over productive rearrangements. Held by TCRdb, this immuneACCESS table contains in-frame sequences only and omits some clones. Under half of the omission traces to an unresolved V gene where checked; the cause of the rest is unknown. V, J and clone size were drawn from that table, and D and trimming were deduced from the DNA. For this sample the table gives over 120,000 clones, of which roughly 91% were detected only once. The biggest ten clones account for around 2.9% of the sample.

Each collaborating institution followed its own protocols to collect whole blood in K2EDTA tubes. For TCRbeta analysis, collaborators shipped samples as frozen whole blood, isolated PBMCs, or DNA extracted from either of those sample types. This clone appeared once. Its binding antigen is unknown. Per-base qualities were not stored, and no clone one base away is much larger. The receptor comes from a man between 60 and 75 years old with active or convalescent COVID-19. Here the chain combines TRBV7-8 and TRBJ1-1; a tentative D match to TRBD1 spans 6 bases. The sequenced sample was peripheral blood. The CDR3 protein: CASSLVATGNTEAFF. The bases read TGTGCCAGCAGCTTAGTAGCGACAGGGAACACTGAAGCTTTCTTT.